Sequencing of this T cell receptor (beta chain) was carried out in a study of monozygotic twins with inflammatory bowel disease (dated by TCRdb to 2018 to 2020). As for the study more broadly: The complete study included about 28 monozygotic twin pairs: 19 IBD-discordant Danish pairs and nine German pairs, of which four were IBD-concordant and five were IBD-discordant. Disease-associated traits were sought mainly through comparisons between IBD patients and their genetically identical healthy co-twins within discordant pairs. Each individual had, on average, about 151 000 unique TCRalpha sequences and 181 000 unique TCRbeta sequences available for analysis. Study-level results and caveats: A decrease in TCRbeta repertoire diversity, as measured by inverse Simpson index, was observed in IBD patients compared with their healthy co-twins. No difference in repertoire similarity was observed between concordant and discordant twins, possibly owing to limited statistical power. Compared with healthy twins, IBD patients shared fewer clonotypes with other individuals, and the difference was most pronounced in patients with signs of disease activity. No single strong signal or clonotype linked to IBD turned up in the results, so the idea that one exists was not supported. Because patients were on differing immunosuppressive treatments, the repertoires may have picked up extra background noise and inter-individual variability. The analysis was unable to tell apart different T cell subtypes.

From each donor, an approximately 2.5 ml peripheral blood sample was collected into PAXgene tubes and kept at -80 degrees C. Without any T cell sorting, total RNA was extracted from whole blood using the PAXgene blood miRNA kit on an automated QIAcube. Peripheral blood from monozygotic twin pairs concordant or discordant for inflammatory bowel disease was subjected to deep TCRalpha and TCRbeta repertoire profiling with unique molecular barcoding. Smoking habits were recorded for all twin pairs, with individuals classified as current, former or never smokers. CDR1 SGHTA and CDR2 FQGNSA are derived from the germline V gene. From the cysteine through the phenylalanine, the CDR3 covers 12 amino acids. DNA is not recorded here. As regards this clonotype: This receptor's antigen is unknown.

The library was prepared using 5' RACE. For each TCR library, approximately 3.5 ug of total RNA was used. For each sample, cDNA synthesis was carried out in eight separate reactions using SMARTScribe reverse transcriptase. During cDNA synthesis, template switching was used to introduce unique molecular identifiers that contained a 6-nucleotide sample barcode. Two nested PCRs of about 15 and 9 cycles amplified the TCRalpha and TCRbeta cDNA, and bead purification followed each PCR. Before amplification, the cDNA was both treated with uracil DNA-glycosylase and purified with the QIAquick PCR purification kit. The second PCR was the step at which Illumina TruSeq-compatible adapters and sample-specific barcodes were added. TapeStation and Qubit were used to check library quality and concentration, and roughly 5 ng of each library went into the pool. The pooled libraries were sequenced with 2 x 100 bp reads and custom sequencing primers on an Illumina HiSeq2500 single-index Rapid Run. On the study's bioinformatics: MiGEC version 1.2.6 was used for UMI-based consensus assembly, which corrected PCR and sequencing errors. MiXCR version 2.1.1 handled V(D)J alignment, clonotype assembly and CDR3 extraction. Normalisation of gene usage, clonotype sharing and MAIT/NKT TCR abundance was achieved by analysing the top 1000, 10 000 and 20 000 clonotypes per sample. After downsampling to 27 000 UMIs, diversity was calculated as the inverse Simpson index using the vegan R package. Paired Mann-Whitney U tests were applied to discordant twin pairs, with Benjamini-Hochberg correction for multiple testing. TCRdb reprocessed the reads, so every CDR3 protein sequence counts as one entry and DNA is not shown. For this entry, the V and J calls and clone size follow TCRdb and not the study's own pipeline. The sample has 300,000 to 400,000 distinct CDR3 sequences on record. Of the sample, around 2% falls within the top ten clones.

Sequencing was performed on blood. The V gene is TRBV7-2 and the J gene is TRBJ2-7. The receptor was isolated from a human donor with ulcerative colitis or Crohn's disease, or a healthy co-twin of an affected twin (not recorded which). The CDR3 region: CASGLSSYEQYF.